The 31 T cell receptor beta chains below all came from one sample that was sequenced in a study of PD-1 blockade in mismatch repair-deficient tumors. TCRdb's copy holds only in-frame clones and misses some; the assay was immunoSEQ multiplex PCR. The profile shows tens of thousands of clones, around 79% of them singletons. The input for sequencing was peripheral blood, taken 4 weeks after starting pembrolizumab. The receptors originated from an adult with mismatch repair-deficient cancer.

V usage is TRBV29-1 and J usage is TRBJ2-5; 7 positions match TRBD1. From germline, CDR1 is SQVTM and CDR2 ANQGSEA. After removal of 3 bases from V and 3 bases from J, the junction contained 10 bases not matched to a gene. The CDR3 spans 15 residues. This CDR3 reads CSVDRRRQGEETQYF. The CDR3 DNA sequence: TGCAGCGTTGACCGCCGACGACAGGGTGAAGAGACCCAGTACTTC.

The CDR3 here is CASSKFRDRGRPAKGNIQYF. In DNA form, the CDR3 reads TGTGCCAGCAGCAAATTCCGGGACAGGGGGCGCCCCGCCAAAGGGAACATTCAGTACTTC. The chain couples TRBV21-1 to TRBJ2-4; the listed D gene, TRBD1, was not tested against the DNA. TRBV21-1 represents a pseudogene. The CDR3 extends over 20 amino acids.

This clone was detected only once. The CDR3 reads CASSPGTGAYEQYF. The CDR3 nucleotides are TGCGCCAGCAGCCCCGGGACAGGCGCCTACGAGCAGTACTTC. V is TRBV5-1 and J is TRBJ2-7; 8 nucleotides align to TRBD1. The V gene's germline CDR1 is SGHRS and CDR2 YFSETQ. This CDR3 has 14 amino acids. V lost 4 bases, J lost 2 bases, and 5 bases stayed unmatched.

This rearrangement joins TRBV6-5 to TRBJ1-1; D uncertain. The CDR3 sequence is 14 residues long. The V gene lost 2 bases and the J gene lost 1 base, with 8 bases spanning the gap. The germline CDR1 and CDR2 sequences are MNHEY and SVGAGI. The CDR3 here is CASSYEGQNTEAFF. The CDR3, as DNA: TGTGCCAGCAGTTACGAGGGTCAGAACACTGAAGCTTTCTTT.

This chain joins TRBV5-1 and TRBJ1-1; the D is unclear. This CDR3 is built from 15 residues. Germline lookup yields CDR1 SGHRS and CDR2 YFSETQ. V was shortened by 4 bases and J by 5 bases, with 18 bases between the two germline ends. The DNA for the CDR3 is TGCGCCAGCAGCCCCTTAGGCAGGATTGGGACTGAAGCTTTCTTT. Its translation is CASSPLGRIGTEAFF. Using reference TRBV5-1 and TRBJ1-1 for the parts outside the CDR3, the full variable domain is KAGVTQTPRYLIKTRGQQVTLSCSPISGHRSVSWYQQTPGQGLQFLFEYFSETQRNKGNFPGRFSGRQFSNSRSEMNVSTLELGDSALYLCASSPLGRIGTEAFFGQGTRLTVV.

The gene calls are TRBV10-3 and TRBJ2-4; D possibly uses TRBD1 or TRBD2 (5 bases each). Germline V CDR1 and CDR2: ENHRY, SYGVKD. The CDR3 covers 14 residues. V gave up 6 bases and J gave up 1 base, with 10 bases separating them. CDR3: CAIRMGVAKNIQYF. The CDR3 bases are TGTGCCATCAGAATGGGGGTGGCCAAAAACATTCAGTACTTC.

This clone occurred once. The chain combines TRBV5-4 with TRBJ2-1, with TRBD2 matching 13 bases. Losses at the gene ends were 9 bases for V and 7 bases for J; bases not matched to a gene: 10. The CDR3 spans 15 residues. Germline V gene lookup returns CDR1 SGHNT and CDR2 YYREEE (reference sequence). The CDR3 DNA follows: TGTGCCACCCAAGTCGGACTAGCGGGAGTAAATGAGCAGTTCTTC. This encodes CATQVGLAGVNEQFF.

The chain has TRBV30 and TRBJ2-2; no reliable D call. Germline values: CDR1 GTSNPN, CDR2 SVGIG (reference sequence). CDR3 length equals 14 residues. Trimming pared 2 bases from V and 2 bases from J, leaving 9 bases between. The CDR3 loop reads CAWSNGLNTGELFF. The CDR3 nucleotides read TGTGCCTGGAGTAACGGTTTAAACACCGGGGAGCTGTTTTTT.

Only a few counts were recorded for this clone. This chain connects TRBV6-1 to TRBJ2-5; the D gene is possibly TRBD2 (6 bases). Germline CDR1 is MNHNS and CDR2 is SASEGT. The V end was cut by 8 bases, the J end by 0 bases, with 13 bases between. The CDR3 runs to 14 residues. CDR3 in amino acids: CASGGLTDQETQYF. The CDR3 nucleotides read TGTGCCAGCGGAGGGCTGACGGACCAAGAGACCCAGTACTTC.

CDR3 bases: TGTGCCAGCAGTCGAACATATAGGGTGGTTGAAGCTTTCTTT. Its protein is CASSRTYRVVEAFF. The V and J genes are TRBV6-6 and TRBJ1-1; D remains ambiguous. Germline V lookup: CDR1 MNHNY, CDR2 SVGAGI (reference sequence). The length of the CDR3 is 14 residues. V lost 5 bases, J lost 7 bases, and 17 bases lay in between.

This clone was seen only once. The chain uses TRBV6-6 and TRBJ2-7; no reliable D call. Germline CDR1 is MNHNY and CDR2 is SVGAGI (reference sequence). V was cut by 6 bases and J by 2 bases, with 8 bases left in between. CDR3 length: 12 amino acids. The CDR3 coding sequence is TGTGCCAGCAGCCCAACCACCTACGAGCAGTACTTC. It specifies CASSPTTYEQYF.

This chain uses TRBV4-3 with TRBJ2-7, with 7 bases identical to TRBD1. The CDR3 has 14 amino acids. The germline CDR1 and CDR2 sequences are LGHNA and YSLEER. J lost 6 bases, V lost 4 bases, and 9 bases had no gene match. The CDR3 DNA reads as TGCGCCAGCAGCCGGATTCCGGGACAGACCGAGCAGTACTTC. Translating it yields CASSRIPGQTEQYF.

The chain couples TRBV7-9 to TRBJ2-1; D gene ambiguous. Trimming stripped 3 bases from V and 6 bases from J, with 9 bases between. From germline, CDR1 is SEHNR and CDR2 FQNEAQ (reference sequence). The CDR3 length is 13 residues. Written as DNA, the CDR3 is TGTGCCAGCAGCTTTCCCGGGCGCAATGAGCAGTTCTTC. Encoded protein: CASSFPGRNEQFF.

The chain links TRBV6-5 to TRBJ2-7; perhaps TRBD2 as D (5 bases). Germline CDR1 MNHEY, CDR2 SVGAGI. The CDR3 is 15 amino acids. V was shortened by 5 bases and J by 1 base, with 15 bases between the two germline ends. This CDR3 is CASSPLGLSSYEQYF. The CDR3 DNA sequence: TGTGCCAGCAGTCCTCTCGGACTGTCTTCCTACGAGCAGTACTTC.

This chain connects TRBV4-1 to TRBJ2-1; 11 nucleotides align to TRBD2. Germline V gene data show CDR1 as MGHRA and CDR2 as YSYEKL. This CDR3 is built from 14 residues. J lost 7 bases, V lost 2 bases, and 1 base had no gene match. CDR3 DNA sequence: TGCGCCAGCAGCCAACCTAGCGGGAGGAATGAGCAGTTCTTC. Its translation: CASSQPSGRNEQFF.

The genes are TRBV6-5 and TRBJ1-1; perhaps TRBD1 as D (6 bases). Looked up from germline, CDR1 is MNHEY and CDR2 is SVGAGI. The V gene lost 6 bases and the J gene lost 6 bases, with 8 bases spanning the gap. The CDR3 spans 11 residues. The CDR3 loop is CASRTGAEAFF. The DNA of the CDR3 is TGTGCCAGCAGGACAGGCGCTGAAGCTTTCTTT.

The V gene is TRBV5-1, the J gene TRBJ2-5; a weak D match, TRBD1 (6 bases). V was shortened by 4 bases and J by 5 bases, with 18 bases between the two germline ends. The CDR3 has 15 amino acids. Per the germline V gene, CDR1 is SGHRS and CDR2 is YFSETQ. CDR3: CASSPVTGSRETQYF. DNA of the CDR3: TGCGCCAGCAGCCCCGTGACAGGTAGTAGGGAGACCCAGTACTTC. Full variable domain (remainder filled in from reference TRBV5-1 and TRBJ2-5): KAGVTQTPRYLIKTRGQQVTLSCSPISGHRSVSWYQQTPGQGLQFLFEYFSETQRNKGNFPGRFSGRQFSNSRSEMNVSTLELGDSALYLCASSPVTGSRETQYFGPGTRLLVL.

This clone was seen a handful of times. The V and J genes are TRBV4-3 and TRBJ2-3; D is possibly TRBD2 (6 bases). V dropped 4 bases and J dropped 5 bases, with 16 bases sitting between them. Germline V gene lookup returns CDR1 LGHNA and CDR2 YSLEER. The CDR3 loop spans 15 amino acids. CDR3 in amino acids: CASSPNGGRGDTQYF. In DNA form, the CDR3 reads TGCGCCAGCAGCCCAAACGGGGGTCGAGGAGATACGCAGTATTTT.

The chain couples TRBV5-1 to TRBJ1-4; TRBD1 matches at 8 bases. The V and J ends lost 4 bases and 6 bases, in that order; junction bases with no gene match: 11. The germline V gene has CDR1 SGHRS and CDR2 YFSETQ. This CDR3 has 16 amino acids. CDR3 coding DNA: TGCGCCAGCAGCCCGGCAGGACAGGGTGGGGATGAAAAACTGTTTTTT. Translated, it gives CASSPAGQGGDEKLFF.

The V and J genes are TRBV5-6 and TRBJ2-7; D uncertain. Per the germline V gene, CDR1 is SGHDT and CDR2 is YYEEEE. This CDR3 is 14 amino acids long. The V and J ends lost 4 bases and 5 bases respectively, with 16 bases between them. CDR3 residues: CASSPMEQSHEQYF. DNA for the CDR3: TGTGCCAGCAGCCCCATGGAACAGTCCCACGAGCAGTACTTC.

The chain links TRBV5-4 to TRBJ2-3, with a tentative D call TRBD1 (6 bases). The CDR3 totals 14 residues. The V and J ends lost 2 bases and 4 bases respectively, with 11 bases between them. The germline gives CDR1 SGHNT, CDR2 YYREEE (reference sequence). The CDR3 loop reads CASSLTGFADTQYF. CDR3 DNA sequence: TGTGCCAGCAGCTTAACAGGGTTTGCAGATACGCAGTATTTT.

The CDR3 spells CASSQDLAWTGTSGNTGELFF. In DNA, the CDR3 is TGCGCCAGCAGCCAAGATCTAGCGTGGACGGGGACTAGCGGGAACACCGGGGAGCTGTTTTTT. The chain links TRBV4-3 to TRBJ2-2; 11 nucleotides align to TRBD2. V lost 0 bases and J lost 1; bases outside the gene matches: 13. In germline, CDR1 is LGHNA, CDR2 YSLEER. This CDR3 comprises 21 residues.

The chain combines TRBV9 with TRBJ2-1, with D possibly TRBD2 on 6 matching bases. Germline CDR1 and CDR2: SGDLS and YYNGEE. This CDR3 is built from 16 residues. Trimming cost V 0 bases and J 0 bases, with 10 bases left between them. DNA of the CDR3: TGTGCCAGCAGCGTAGAGGCGGGGAACTCCTACAATGAGCAGTTCTTC. Protein: CASSVEAGNSYNEQFF. The whole variable domain, filled in from reference TRBV9 and TRBJ2-1, reads DSGVTQTPKHLITATGQRVTLRCSPRSGDLSVYWYQQSLDQGLQFLIQYYNGEERAKGNILERFSAQQFPDLHSELNLSSLELGDSALYFCASSVEAGNSYNEQFFGPGTRLTVL.

The chain employs TRBV12-1 and TRBJ2-7; the listed D gene, TRBD1, was not tested against the DNA. TRBV12-1 is an annotated pseudogene. The CDR3 runs 15 residues. The CDR3 DNA is TGTGCCAGCAGCTTTGCTTTGGGGCCCGCCTACGAGCAGTACTTC. Translating gives CASSFALGPAYEQYF.

The chain joins TRBV4-2 to TRBJ2-1; D is perhaps TRBD2 (5 bases). V was clipped by 4 bases and J by 1 base, with 14 bases between them. Germline V lookup: CDR1 LGHNA, CDR2 YNFKEQ. CDR3 length equals 16 residues. The DNA of the CDR3 is TGTGCCAGCAGCCTTACGACGGGGAATTCCTACAATGAGCAGTTCTTC. It codes for CASSLTTGNSYNEQFF.

This chain joins TRBV5-4 and TRBJ1-1; no clear D gene. Trimming took 0 bases from V and 0 from J, leaving 6 bases between them. This CDR3 comprises 14 residues. Germline values: CDR1 SGHNT, CDR2 YYREEE (reference sequence). The CDR3 reads CASSLASLNTEAFF. The CDR3 DNA reads as TGTGCCAGCAGCTTGGCCAGCTTGAACACTGAAGCTTTCTTT.

The chain is built from TRBV4-2 and TRBJ2-7; D possibly corresponds to TRBD2 (5 bases). CDR1 LGHNA and CDR2 YNFKEQ come from the germline V gene. Trimming removed 0 bases at V and 4 bases at J, with 13 bases between. The CDR3 covers 15 residues. This CDR3 reads CASSQDRGLFYEQYF. CDR3 coding DNA: TGTGCCAGCAGCCAAGATCGCGGACTCTTTTACGAGCAGTACTTC.

This chain connects TRBV12-5 to TRBJ2-5, with 8 bases aligning to TRBD1. With 0 bases clipped from V and 1 base from J, the junction kept 10 bases outside the gene matches. Germline V lookup: CDR1 LGHNT, CDR2 FRNRAP. CDR3 length equals 18 residues. The CDR3 DNA reads TGTGCTAGTGGTTTGGTACGGTCGGGACAGGACTTCCAAGAGACCCAGTACTTC. It encodes CASGLVRSGQDFQETQYF.

The gene calls are TRBV5-1 and TRBJ2-7; 8 nucleotides line up with TRBD1. V lost 0 bases to trimming and J lost 6 bases; unmatched junction nucleotides: 8. Germline CDR1 and CDR2: SGHRS and YFSETQ. The CDR3 spans 15 residues. The CDR3 spells CASSLGTGSRGEQYF. The CDR3 DNA is TGCGCCAGCAGCTTGGGGACAGGGTCACGGGGCGAGCAGTACTTC.

The V call is TRBV19, the J call TRBJ2-4; a possible D gene is TRBD1 (6 bases). Trimming took 4 bases from V and 0 from J, leaving 13 bases between them. Germline CDR1 is LNHDA and CDR2 is SQIVND (reference sequence). This CDR3 region has 16 residues. This CDR3 reads CASSKRDTLAKNIQYF. The CDR3 region has the DNA TGTGCCAGTAGTAAACGGGACACCTTAGCCAAAAACATTCAGTACTTC.

The chain carries TRBV4-1 and TRBJ2-1, with TRBD2 matching 8 bases. The germline V gene has CDR1 MGHRA and CDR2 YSYEKL. CDR3 length equals 18 residues. The junction had 15 bases not matched to a gene; V was cut back by 3 bases and J by 5 bases. CDR3 coding DNA: TGCGCCAGCAGCCATCTCCCCCCCGCGGGAGGATTGAACAATGAGCAGTTCTTC. Protein: CASSHLPPAGGLNNEQFF.